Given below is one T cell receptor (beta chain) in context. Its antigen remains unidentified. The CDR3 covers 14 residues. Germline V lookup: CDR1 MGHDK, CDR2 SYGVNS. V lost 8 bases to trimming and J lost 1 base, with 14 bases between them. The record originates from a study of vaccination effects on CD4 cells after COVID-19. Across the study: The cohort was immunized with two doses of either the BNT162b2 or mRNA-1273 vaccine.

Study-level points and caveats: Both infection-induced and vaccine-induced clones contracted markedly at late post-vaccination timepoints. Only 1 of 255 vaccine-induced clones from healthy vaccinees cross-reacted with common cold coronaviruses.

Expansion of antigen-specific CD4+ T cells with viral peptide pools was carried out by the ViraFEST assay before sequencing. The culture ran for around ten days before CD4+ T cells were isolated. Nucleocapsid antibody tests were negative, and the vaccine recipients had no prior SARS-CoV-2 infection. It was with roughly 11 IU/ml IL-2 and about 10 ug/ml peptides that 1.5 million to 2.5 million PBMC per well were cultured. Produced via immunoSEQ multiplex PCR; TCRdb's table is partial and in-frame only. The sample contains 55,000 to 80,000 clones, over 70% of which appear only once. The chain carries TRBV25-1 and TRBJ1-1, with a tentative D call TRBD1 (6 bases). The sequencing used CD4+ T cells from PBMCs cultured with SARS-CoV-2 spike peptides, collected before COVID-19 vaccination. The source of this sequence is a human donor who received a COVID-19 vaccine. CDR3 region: CASRRPGQNTEAFF. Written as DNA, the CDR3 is TGTGCCAGCCGAAGACCGGGACAGAACACTGAAGCTTTCTTT.